What follows describes a single T cell receptor beta chain. Its antigen remains unidentified. V was shortened by 3 bases and J by 3 bases, with 11 bases between the two germline ends. CDR3 length equals 15 residues. The germline V gene has CDR1 KGHSH and CDR2 LQKENI. The data were obtained in a study of Tregs in tolerant kidney transplant recipients. Study-wide findings and caveats: Biological reproducibility was not directly addressed, but technical replication error appeared minimal. The most relevant donor-specific Treg TCRbeta repertoire apparently came from expansion with activated donor B cells. Donor-specific Treg expansion exceeded global Treg expansion in tolerant patients, suggesting antigen drive.

Data came from immunoSEQ multiplex PCR; TCRdb stores just in-frame clones and leaves some out. Among 98,000 or so clones listed, about 90% were seen once. Unstimulated regulatory T cells (CD4+CD25+CD127-), CD4+CD25- non-regulatory cells, CD4 and CD8 cells were FACS-sorted from thawed PBMCs. The chain is built from TRBV18 and TRBJ2-2; D is perhaps TRBD1 (6 bases). The clonotype originates from a human donor who received a combined kidney and bone marrow transplant. The sample was CD4+ T cells from blood, taken before the transplant. The CDR3 sequence is CASSPGRGDTGELFF. CDR3 coding DNA: TGTGCCAGCTCACCGGGCAGGGGAGACACCGGGGAGCTGTTTTTT.